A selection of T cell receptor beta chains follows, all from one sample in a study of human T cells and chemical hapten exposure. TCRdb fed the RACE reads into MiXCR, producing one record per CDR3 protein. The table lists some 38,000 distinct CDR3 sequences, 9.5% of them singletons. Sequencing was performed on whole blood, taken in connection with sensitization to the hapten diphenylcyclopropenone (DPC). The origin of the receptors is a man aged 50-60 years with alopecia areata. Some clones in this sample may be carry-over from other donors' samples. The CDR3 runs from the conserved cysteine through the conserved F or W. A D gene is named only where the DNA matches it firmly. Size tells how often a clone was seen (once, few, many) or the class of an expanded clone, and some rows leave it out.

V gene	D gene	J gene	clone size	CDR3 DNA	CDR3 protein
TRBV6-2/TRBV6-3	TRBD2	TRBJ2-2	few	TGTGCCAGCTTCGGCACTAGCGGGAACACCGGGGAGCTGTTTTTT	CASFGTSGNTGELFF
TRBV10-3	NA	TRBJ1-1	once	TGTGCCATCTCGGGGAAAGGGGACACTGAAGCTTTCTTT	CAISGKGDTEAFF
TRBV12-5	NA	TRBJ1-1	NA	TGTGCTAGTGGTCTTCAGGGAAACACTGAAGCTTTCTTT	CASGLQGNTEAFF
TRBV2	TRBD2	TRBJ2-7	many	TGTGCCAGCAGTGAGCGGGGGAGCTCCTACGAGCAGTACTTC	CASSERGSSYEQYF
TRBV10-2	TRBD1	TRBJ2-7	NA	TGCGCCAGCAGGGGACAGGGGAGCTCCTACGAGCAGTACTTC	CASRGQGSSYEQYF
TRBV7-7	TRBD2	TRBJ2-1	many	TGTGCCAGCAGCCCAAGAGGGGTAGCGGGAGTCAACAATGAGCAGTTCTTC	CASSPRGVAGVNNEQFF
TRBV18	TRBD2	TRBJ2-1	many	TGTGCCAGCTCATCCGCCGGGACTAGCGGGATGAATGAGCAGTTCTTC	CASSSAGTSGMNEQFF
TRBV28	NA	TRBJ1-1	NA	TGTGCCAGCAGCGGTACCGGGGCCTTGAACACTGAAGCTTTCTTT	CASSGTGALNTEAFF
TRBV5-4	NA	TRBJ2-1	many	TGTGCCAGCAGGGGAAGGGAGTACTACAATGAGCAGTTCTTC	CASRGREYYNEQFF
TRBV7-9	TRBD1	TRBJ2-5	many	TGTGCCAGCGAACCGCCGGGCAGGGGGAGACAAGAGACCCAGTACTTC	CASEPPGRGRQETQYF
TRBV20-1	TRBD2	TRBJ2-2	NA	TGCAGTGCTAGAGGCAGCGGGAGTCGCACCGGGGAGCTGTTTTTT	CSARGSGSRTGELFF
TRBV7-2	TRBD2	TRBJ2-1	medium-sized	TGTGCCAGCAGCTTTTCAAGCGGGAGCACATATGAGCAGTTCTTC	CASSFSSGSTYEQFF
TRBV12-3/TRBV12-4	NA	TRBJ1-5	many	TGTGCCAGCAGATGGGCTGATCAGCCCCAGCATTTT	CASRWADQPQHF
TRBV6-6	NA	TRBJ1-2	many	TGTGCCAGCAGTAGCGGACAGACCTTTAACTATGGCTACACCTTC	CASSSGQTFNYGYTF
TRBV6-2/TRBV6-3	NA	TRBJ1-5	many	TGTGCCAGCAGTACAGGACGACTTTTAAGCAATCAGCCCCAGCATTTT	CASSTGRLLSNQPQHF
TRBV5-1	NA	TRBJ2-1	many	TGCGCCAGCAGCCCGCCGGGAGACCCCAACAATGAGCAGTTCTTC	CASSPPGDPNNEQFF
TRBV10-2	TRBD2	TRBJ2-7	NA	TGCGCCAGCAGTGATCGGGAGGCGAAAGAGCAGTACTTC	CASSDREAKEQYF
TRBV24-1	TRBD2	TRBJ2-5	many	TGTGCCACCAGTCGCGGGAGCCAAGAGACCCAGTACTTC	CATSRGSQETQYF
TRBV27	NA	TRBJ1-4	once	TGTGCCAGCAGTTTCCGGGACACAGAAAAACTGTTTTTT	CASSFRDTEKLFF
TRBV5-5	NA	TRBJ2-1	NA	TGTGCCAGCAGCTTCCCCGGGACCACTAACAATGAGCAGTTCTTC	CASSFPGTTNNEQFF
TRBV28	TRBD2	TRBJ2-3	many	TGTGCCAGCAGAGCCAGCGGGAACACAGATACGCAGTATTTT	CASRASGNTDTQYF
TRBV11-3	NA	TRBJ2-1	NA	TGTGCCAGCAGCTTTGGTAGGGGCAGCAATGAGCAGTTCTTC	CASSFGRGSNEQFF
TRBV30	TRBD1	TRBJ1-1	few	TGTGCCTGGAGCTTACAGGGGATTGAAGCTTTCTTT	CAWSLQGIEAFF
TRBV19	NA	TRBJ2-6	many	TGTGCCAGTAGTCATAAAGGTGGCTCTGGGGCCAACGTCCTGACTTTC	CASSHKGGSGANVLTF
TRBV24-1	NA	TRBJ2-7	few	TGTGCCACCAGTGATTCGAGGGGTCCTACCTACGAGCAGTACTTC	CATSDSRGPTYEQYF
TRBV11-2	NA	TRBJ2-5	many	TGTGCCAGCAGCAAGAGGACAGCGTACCAAGAGACCCAGTACTTC	CASSKRTAYQETQYF
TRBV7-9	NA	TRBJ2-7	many	TGTGCCAGCAGCCGGTCAGGGTTGGACGAGCAGTACTTC	CASSRSGLDEQYF
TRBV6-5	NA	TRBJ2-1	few	TGTGCCAGCAGTTATCTTGAGCAGTTCTTC	CASSYLEQFF
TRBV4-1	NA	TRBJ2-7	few	TGCGCCAGCAGCCAAGATATGGGGTACATCCCGGGCGAGCAGTACTTC	CASSQDMGYIPGEQYF
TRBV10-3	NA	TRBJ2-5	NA	TGTGCCATCAGTGAGTCAGAGTTGTACCAAGAGACCCAGTACTTC	CAISESELYQETQYF
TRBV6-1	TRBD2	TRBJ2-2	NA	TGTGCCAGCAGTTTACTAGCGGGAGGAACCGGGGAGCTGTTTTTT	CASSLLAGGTGELFF
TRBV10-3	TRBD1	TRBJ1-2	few	TGTGCCATCAGTGAGTGGGGACAGGGGGCGTCTGGCTACACCTTC	CAISEWGQGASGYTF
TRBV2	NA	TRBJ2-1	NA	TGTGCCAGCAAACGGGATGAAGTTGCCTACAATGAGCAGTTCTTC	CASKRDEVAYNEQFF
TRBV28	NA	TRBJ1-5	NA	TGTGCCAGCAGTTACGACAGCAATCAGCCCCAGCATTTT	CASSYDSNQPQHF
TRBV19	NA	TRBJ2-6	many	TGTGCCAGTAGCGGACAGCTCTCTGGGGCCAACGTCCTGACTTTC	CASSGQLSGANVLTF
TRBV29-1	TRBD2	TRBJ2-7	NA	TGCAGCGTCCGGGACTACGTCTCCTACGAGCAGTACTTC	CSVRDYVSYEQYF
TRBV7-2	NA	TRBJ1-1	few	TGTGCCAGCAGCTTACACGCGAACACTGAAGCTTTCTTT	CASSLHANTEAFF
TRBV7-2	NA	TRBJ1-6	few	TGTGCCAGCAGCCTGACAGGCATCAATTCACCCCTCCACTTT	CASSLTGINSPLHF
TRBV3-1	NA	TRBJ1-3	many	TGTGCCAGCAGCCCAGGTGCTGGAAACACCATATATTTT	CASSPGAGNTIYF
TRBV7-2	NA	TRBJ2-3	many	TGTGCCAGCAGCTTAGCAGATGGGGATACGCAGTATTTT	CASSLADGDTQYF
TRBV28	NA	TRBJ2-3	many	TGTGCCAGCAGCAGTTTAATCCCACTAGCCGCTAGCACAGATACGCAGTATTTT	CASSSLIPLAASTDTQYF
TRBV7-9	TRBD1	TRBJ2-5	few	TGTGCCAGCAGCTTACAGGGGGCGAAGGAGACCCAGTACTTC	CASSLQGAKETQYF
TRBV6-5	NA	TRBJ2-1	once	TGTGCCAGCAGTTACTCGCCGATTAGCGGAAACAATGAGCAGTTCTTC	CASSYSPISGNNEQFF
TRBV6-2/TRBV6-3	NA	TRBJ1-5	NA	TGTGCCAGCAGTTACAGGGGGGTGAGCAATCAGCCCCAGCATTTT	CASSYRGVSNQPQHF
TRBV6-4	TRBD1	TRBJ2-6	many	TGTGCCAGCAGTGACACAGGGGGCGCTGGGGCCAACGTCCTGACTTTC	CASSDTGGAGANVLTF
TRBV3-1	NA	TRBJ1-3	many	TGTGCCAGCAGCCAAAGGGGAACCGGAAACACCATATATTTT	CASSQRGTGNTIYF